This record covers a single T cell receptor (beta chain). This specimen belongs to a study of blood T cell repertoires in COVID-19. Across the whole study: The study drew acute and convalescent COVID-19 samples from the United States, Italy and Spain. The analysed material was cDNA or gDNA that came from T cells, B-cell-depleted T cells, or PBMCs.

This CDR3 is built from 15 residues. Losses at the gene ends were 5 bases for V and 4 bases for J; bases not matched to a gene: 8. Germline assignment: CDR1 MGHRA and CDR2 YSYEKL. Study processing details: Reference gene primer amplification gave estimated nucleated cell counts. The assay was immunoSEQ multiplex PCR, and TCRdb's table has in-frame clones only and misses some. V, J and clone size derive from that table, while D and trimming were established from the DNA sequence. The profile covers roughly 91,000 clones, with around 80% appearing a single time and roughly 10% taken by the ten largest.

The rearrangement uses TRBV4-1 and TRBJ1-2; 9 nucleotides match TRBD1. Sample: peripheral blood. The clonotype was recovered from a man between 65 and 85 years old with acute or convalescent COVID-19. In nucleotides, the CDR3 is TGCGCCAGCAGCAATCCGGCGACAGGGGGCTATGGCTACACCTTC. It is translated as CASSNPATGGYGYTF.